This T cell receptor (beta chain) emerged from a study of T-cell memory formation after mild COVID-19. Via MiXCR, TCRdb re-called the 5' RACE reads, giving one row per CDR3 protein. The table includes roughly 550,000 distinct CDR3 sequences, 20% detected once. This CDR3 is built from 11 residues. In germline, CDR1 is MNHNS, CDR2 SASEGT. The sequencing input was PBMCs or a T cell subset sorted from them (not recorded which). The gene calls are TRBV6-1 and TRBJ1-1; D not resolved. This receptor was identified in an adult woman who had mild COVID-19 (a few samples of this study predate the infection). Cell type and time point are not known. For the CDR3, the DNA is TGTGCGGTTCGGAAGGCGGCTGAAGCTTTCTTT. Protein: CAVRKAAEAFF.